This T cell receptor beta chain stems from a study of shared clonotypes between healthy human individuals. Regarding the study as a whole: Approximately 5% of naive CD4 clonotypes were shared across a handful of donors.

Concerning this clone: Its antigen is not known.

Several immunoSEQ 96-well plates shared each subset's DNA, each plate a replicate. Each replicate PCR on the sorted subsets used 200 ng DNA (around 30,000 T cell genomes). Libraries were prepared by immunoSEQ multiplex PCR; TCRdb keeps only in-frame clonotypes and omits some of them. There are 850,000 to 1,200,000 clones in the sample; roughly 75% occur only once, and approximately 1.5% lies in the top ten. V dropped 6 bases and J dropped 8; count of bases not matched to a gene: 6. Germline V gene lookup returns CDR1 SNHLY and CDR2 FYNNEI. The CDR3 is made up of 13 amino acids. The rearrangement joins TRBV2 to TRBJ1-2; 10 bases are a match to TRBD1. Sequenced input: memory CD4+ T cells sorted from blood. Subset reported: CD45RA-negative fraction. This receptor was taken from a man aged 18 to 29 in good health. The CDR3 sequence: CASRADRGEGYTF. The CDR3 region has the DNA TGTGCCAGCAGGGCGGACAGGGGGGAAGGCTACACCTTC. Full variable domain (rest looked up from reference TRBV2 and TRBJ1-2): EPEVTQTPSHQVTQMGQEVILRCVPISNHLYFYWYRQILGQKVEFLVSFYNNEISEKSEIFDDQFSVERPDGSNFTLKIRSTKLEDSAMYFCASRADRGEGYTFGSGTRLTVV.